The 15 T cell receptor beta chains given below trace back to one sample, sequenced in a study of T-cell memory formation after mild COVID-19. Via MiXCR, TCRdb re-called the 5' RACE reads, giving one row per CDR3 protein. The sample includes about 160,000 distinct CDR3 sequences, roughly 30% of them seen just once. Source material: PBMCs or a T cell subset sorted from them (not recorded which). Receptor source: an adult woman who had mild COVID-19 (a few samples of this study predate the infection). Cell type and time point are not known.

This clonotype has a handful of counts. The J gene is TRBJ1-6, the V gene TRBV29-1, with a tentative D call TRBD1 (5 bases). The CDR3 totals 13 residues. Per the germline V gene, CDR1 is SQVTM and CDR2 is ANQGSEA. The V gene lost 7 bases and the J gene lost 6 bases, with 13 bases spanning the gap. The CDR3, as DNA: TGCAGCGCGGGGGACGGACCTAATTCACCCCTCCACTTT. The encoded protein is CSAGDGPNSPLHF.

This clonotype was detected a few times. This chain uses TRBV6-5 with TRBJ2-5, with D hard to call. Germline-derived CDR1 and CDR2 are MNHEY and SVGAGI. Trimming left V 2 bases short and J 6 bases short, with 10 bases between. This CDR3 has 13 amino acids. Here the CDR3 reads CASSYSSYQTQYF. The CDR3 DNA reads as TGTGCCAGCAGTTACAGTAGCTACCAGACCCAGTACTTC.

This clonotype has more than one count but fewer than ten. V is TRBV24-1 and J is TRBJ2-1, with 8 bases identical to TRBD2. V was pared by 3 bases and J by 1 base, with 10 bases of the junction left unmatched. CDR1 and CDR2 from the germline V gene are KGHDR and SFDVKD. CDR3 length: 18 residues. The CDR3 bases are TGTGCCACCAGTGATCCCTTCGCGGGGGGAGGGTCCTACAATGAGCAGTTCTTC. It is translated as CATSDPFAGGGSYNEQFF.

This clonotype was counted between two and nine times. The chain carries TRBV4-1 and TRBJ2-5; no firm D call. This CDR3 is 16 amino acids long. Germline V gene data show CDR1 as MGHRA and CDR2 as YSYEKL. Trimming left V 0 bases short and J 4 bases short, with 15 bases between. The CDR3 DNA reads TGCGCCAGCAGCCAAGACGGGCCAGGTCGAGGAGAGACCCAGTACTTC. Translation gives CASSQDGPGRGETQYF.

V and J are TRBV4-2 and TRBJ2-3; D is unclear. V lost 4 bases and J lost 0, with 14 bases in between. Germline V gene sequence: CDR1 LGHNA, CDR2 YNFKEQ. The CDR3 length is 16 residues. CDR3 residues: CASSPGLPPSTDTQYF. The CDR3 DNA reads TGTGCCAGCAGCCCCGGTCTACCCCCTAGCACAGATACGCAGTATTTT.

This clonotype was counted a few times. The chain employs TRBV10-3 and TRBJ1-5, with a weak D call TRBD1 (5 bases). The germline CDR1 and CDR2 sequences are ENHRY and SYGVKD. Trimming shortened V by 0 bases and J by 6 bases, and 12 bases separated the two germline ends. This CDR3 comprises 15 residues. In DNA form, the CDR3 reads TGTGCCATCAGTGAGTCGACTTCGGGGGTTCAGCCCCAGCATTTT. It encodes CAISESTSGVQPQHF.

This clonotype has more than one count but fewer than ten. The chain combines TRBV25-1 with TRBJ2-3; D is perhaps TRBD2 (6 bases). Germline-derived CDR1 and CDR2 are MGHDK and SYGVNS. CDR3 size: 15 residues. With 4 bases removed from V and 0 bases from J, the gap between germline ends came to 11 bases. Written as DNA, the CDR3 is TGTGCCAGCAGTGTTGCGGGGACTAGCACAGATACGCAGTATTTT. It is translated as CASSVAGTSTDTQYF. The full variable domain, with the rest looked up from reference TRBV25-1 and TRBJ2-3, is EADIYQTPRYLVIGTGKKITLECSQTMGHDKMYWYQQDPGMELHLIHYSYGVNSTEKGDLSSESTVSRIRTEHFPLTLESARPSHTSQYLCASSVAGTSTDTQYFGPGTRLTVL.

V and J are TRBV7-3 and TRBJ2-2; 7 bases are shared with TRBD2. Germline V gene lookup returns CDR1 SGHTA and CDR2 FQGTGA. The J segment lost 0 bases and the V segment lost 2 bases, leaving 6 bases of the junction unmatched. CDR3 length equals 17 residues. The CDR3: CASSLWGGGTNTGELFF. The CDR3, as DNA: TGTGCCAGCAGCTTATGGGGCGGGGGAACGAACACCGGGGAGCTGTTTTTT.

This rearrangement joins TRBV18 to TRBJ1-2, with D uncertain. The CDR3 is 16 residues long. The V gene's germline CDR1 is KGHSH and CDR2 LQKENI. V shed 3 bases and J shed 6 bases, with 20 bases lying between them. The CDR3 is CASSPYVQLPSDGYTF. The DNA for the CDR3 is TGTGCCAGCTCACCCTACGTACAGCTACCGTCGGATGGCTACACCTTC.

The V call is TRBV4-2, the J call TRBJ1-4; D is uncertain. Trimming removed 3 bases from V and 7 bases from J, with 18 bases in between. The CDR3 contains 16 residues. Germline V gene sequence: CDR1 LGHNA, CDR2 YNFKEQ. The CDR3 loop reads CASSQSSGDWSEKLFF. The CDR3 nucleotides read TGTGCCAGCAGCCAGTCATCCGGGGATTGGAGTGAAAAACTGTTTTTT.

The CDR3 sequence: CASSLEGWSGGAETQYF. DNA of the CDR3: TGTGCCAGCAGCTTAGAAGGATGGAGCGGGGGGGCGGAGACCCAGTACTTC. The chain couples TRBV11-2 to TRBJ2-5, with 10 bases lining up with TRBD2. Germline values: CDR1 SGHAT, CDR2 FQNNGV. J gave up 5 bases and V 0 bases, and 9 bases lay outside the gene matches. This CDR3 contains 17 residues. Full variable domain (outside the CDR3, taken from reference TRBV11-2 and TRBJ2-5): EAGVAQSPRYKIIEKRQSVAFWCNPISGHATLYWYQQILGQGPKLLIQFQNNGVVDDSQLPKDRFSAERLKGVDSTLKIQPAKLEDSAVYLCASSLEGWSGGAETQYFGPGTRLLVL.

CDR3 sequence reads: CASSQKGEQFF. The DNA for the CDR3 is TGTGCCAGCAGCCAGAAGGGTGAGCAGTTCTTC. This sequence joins TRBV3-1 and TRBJ2-1; D gene ambiguous. The V end was cut by 3 bases, the J end by 9 bases, with 6 bases between. Germline loops: CDR1 LGHDT, CDR2 YNNKEL (reference sequence). The CDR3 runs to 11 residues.

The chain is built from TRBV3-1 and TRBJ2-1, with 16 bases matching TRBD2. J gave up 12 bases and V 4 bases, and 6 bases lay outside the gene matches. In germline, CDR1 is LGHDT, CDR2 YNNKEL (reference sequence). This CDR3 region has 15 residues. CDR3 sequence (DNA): TGTGCCAGCAGCCCCTCCGGGACTAGCGGGAGGGTGCAGTTCTTC. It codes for CASSPSGTSGRVQFF.

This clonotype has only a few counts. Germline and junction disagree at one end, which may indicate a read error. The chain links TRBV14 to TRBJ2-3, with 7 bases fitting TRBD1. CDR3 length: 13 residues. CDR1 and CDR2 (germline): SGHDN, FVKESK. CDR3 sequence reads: CASSQNRGFSLHF. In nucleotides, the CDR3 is TGTGCCAGCAGCCAGAACAGGGGCTTTTCACTACATTTT.

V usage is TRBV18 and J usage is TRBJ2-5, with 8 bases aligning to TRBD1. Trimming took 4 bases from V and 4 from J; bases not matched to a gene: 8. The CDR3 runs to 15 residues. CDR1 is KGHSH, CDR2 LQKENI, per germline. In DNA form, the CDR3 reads TGTGCCAGCTCACAGGACAGGGCTATGGGAGAGACCCAGTACTTC. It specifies CASSQDRAMGETQYF.